The clone carrying this TCR beta chain turned up a few times. This CDR3 is built from 14 residues. Trimming took off 2 bases at V and 5 bases at J, with 9 bases between the two ends. Germline-derived CDR1 and CDR2 are SGHAT and FQNNGV. Alopecia areata patients provided lesional scalp punch biopsies and peripheral blood, both collected for the study. These data come from a study of CD8+ T cells in alopecia areata. Following extraction, RNA underwent reverse transcription to cDNA, which served as the sequencing template. TCRdb's copy holds only in-frame clones and misses some; the assay was immunoSEQ multiplex PCR. The sample has around 140,000 clones; about 50% are singletons.

This specimen consisted of CD8+ T cells sorted from blood, obtained at week 0. The J gene is TRBJ2-2, the V gene TRBV11-2; D may match TRBD1 or TRBD2 (5 bases each). The TCR sequence derives from a human donor with alopecia areata. CDR3 DNA sequence: TGTGCCAGCAGCTTAATCAGGGAGACCGGGGAGCTGTTTTTT. It yields the protein CASSLIRETGELFF.